The present T cell receptor (beta chain) was sequenced within a study of blood T cells in healthy people across ages (dated by TCRdb to the mid-2010s). Regarding the complete study: In model experiments, template switching captured roughly one uniquely barcoded TCR beta cDNA molecule for every two T cells. Using deep sequencing normalized with unique cDNA molecular identifiers, the study measured how TCR beta repertoire diversity changes with age. Using the same blood draw, the study looked at two additional independent replicas of 1 million unique cDNA reads for two donors, one aged 18 to 29 and the other aged 80 or older. Donors were grouped into four age groups: young (average approximately 15 years), middle-aged (around 39), aged (approximately 67) and long-lived (approximately 81). To avoid experimental bias, donors of different ages were distributed randomly across sequencing lanes. Summary of the overall study and its limitations: Compared with the aged group, the long-lived group had more naive CD4+ T cells, fewer expanded clones and increased TCR diversity, a pattern suggesting age selection. A strong correlation was found between observed TCR beta diversity and the percentage of naive T cells measured by flow cytometry. Because profiling used bulk unsorted PBMCs, naive and antigen-experienced compartments could not be compared conclusively. Estimates of total diversity from one million sequenced T cells were regarded as lower bounds and underestimates. As age increased, observed TCR beta diversity per million T cells dropped in a roughly linear way, and a significant reduction was already evident by age around 41. Because donor CMV infection status was unknown, age-related changes in expanded clonotypes were potentially confounded.

There are a few counts of this clonotype. Its binding antigen is unknown. No quality values exist for individual bases; no much larger clone is one base distant. Library construction relied on 5' RACE. TCRdb names Illumina HiSeq 2500 as the instrument used. A second PCR of roughly 6 to 11 cycles was run with a J-beta primer mix and a sample-barcoded 5' primer. A template-switch 5' adaptor carrying 12 random nucleotides introduced a unique molecular identifier onto each TCR beta cDNA molecule. Each sample yielded at least 2.5 million CDR3-containing paired-end reads. First-strand cDNA was synthesized from all RNA with the Mint cDNA synthesis kit, primed by a TRBC-specific oligonucleotide. All cDNA was treated with uracil-DNA glycosylase and then went through a first 18-cycle PCR with the universal primers M1SS and BC2_uni_R. The original pipeline was this. Normalization of each sample was performed by random selection of 1 million high-quality reads, each carrying a distinct molecular identifier. Reads with shared molecular identifiers were discarded instead of being binned into consensus sequences. MiTCR, set to a Q25 quality threshold and the strictest error-elimination algorithm, was used for CDR3 identification, clonotype clustering and error correction. A nonparametric unseen species model with Euler transformation was used to estimate a lower bound on total TCR beta diversity. TCRdb redid the processing of the public reads, applying fastp at Q25 and MiXCR, and retained in-frame beta chains. Rows are unified per CDR3 protein, each entry keeping the most common DNA and genes. TCRdb, rather than the study authors, made the V and J calls. The table for this sample lists around 850,000 distinct CDR3 sequences; approximately 35% of them were counted only once. The ten largest clones represent over 10% of the sample.

CDR1 and CDR2 are read off the germline V gene as SQVTM and ANQGSEA. The CDR3 covers 12 residues, taking in both the cysteine and the phenylalanine. CDR3 DNA only is kept here, 36 bases in frame from base 1. The germline ends are 13 bases apart after V is trimmed by 7 bases and J by 4 bases. The roughly 42 donors, aged roughly 6 to 95 years, were systemically healthy Caucasian individuals from Russia. Each donor gave about 9.8 milliliters of peripheral blood, drawn into EDTA-treated Vacutainer tubes. Ficoll-Paque density-gradient centrifugation was used to isolate PBMCs, with at least 7 million obtained per sample. Total RNA, at least 6 micrograms per sample, was extracted from PBMCs with Trizol reagent. The percentages of naive CD45RAhigh/CD27high T cells were determined by flow cytometry on a PBMC aliquot from every donor.

The sequencing input was blood. The V and J segments used are TRBV29-1 and TRBJ1-1; a tentative D call is TRBD1 (6 bases match). This sequence was found in a young man in good health. The CDR3 sequence is CSGKDSPTEAFF. The bases are TGCAGCGGCAAGGACAGTCCCACTGAAGCTTTCTTT.